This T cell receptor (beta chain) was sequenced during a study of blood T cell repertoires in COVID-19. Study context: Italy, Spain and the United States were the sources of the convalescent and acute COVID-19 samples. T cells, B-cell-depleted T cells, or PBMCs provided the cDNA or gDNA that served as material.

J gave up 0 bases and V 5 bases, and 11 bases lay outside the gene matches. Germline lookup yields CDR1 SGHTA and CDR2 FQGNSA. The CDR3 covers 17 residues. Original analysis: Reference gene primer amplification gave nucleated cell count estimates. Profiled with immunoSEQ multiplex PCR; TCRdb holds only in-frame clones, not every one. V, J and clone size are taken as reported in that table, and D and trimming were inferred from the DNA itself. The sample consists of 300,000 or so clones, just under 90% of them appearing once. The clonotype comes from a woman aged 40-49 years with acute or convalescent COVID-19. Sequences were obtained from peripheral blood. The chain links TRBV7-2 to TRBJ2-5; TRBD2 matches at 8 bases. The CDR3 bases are TGTGCCAGCAGCCCCCAGGAGCGGGGGATGTACCAAGAGACCCAGTACTTC. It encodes CASSPQERGMYQETQYF.